The 23 T cell receptor beta chains presented below share a single source sample, sequenced in a study of CD8 T cells in Susac syndrome. With random hexamers, reverse transcription was performed on about 0.5 to 1 ug of RNA. One entry per CDR3 protein, called by TCRdb with MiXCR from the immunoSEQ multiplex PCR reads. The data show roughly 200,000 distinct CDR3 sequences, 85% to 95% seen once. Sample: CD4+ T cells from PBMCs. These receptors were taken from a human donor with multiple sclerosis.

CDR3 sequence: CAWTSGTAYNSPLHF. CDR3 sequence (DNA): TGTGCCTGGACCTCTGGGACAGCTTATAATTCACCCCTCCACTTT. The chain joins TRBV30 to TRBJ1-6; 7 nucleotides match TRBD1. CDR3 length: 15 residues. The germline V gene has CDR1 GTSNPN and CDR2 SVGIG (reference sequence). J was trimmed by 4 bases and V by 4 bases; bases with no gene match: 7. The whole variable domain, remainder taken from reference TRBV30 and TRBJ1-6, is SQTIHQWPATLVQPVGSPLSLECTVEGTSNPNLYWYRQAAGRGLQLLFYSVGIGQISSEVPQNLSASRPQDRQFILSSKKLLLSDSGFYLCAWTSGTAYNSPLHFGNGTRLTVT.

The V and J genes are TRBV9 and TRBJ1-1, with 9 nucleotides matching TRBD1. Unmatched junction bases numbered 5, after V lost 2 bases and J lost 6 bases. Looked up from germline, CDR1 is SGDLS and CDR2 is YYNGEE. The CDR3 has 14 residues. In nucleotides, the CDR3 is TGTGCCAGCAGCGTGAGACAGGGGGAATCTGAAGCTTTCTTT. Amino acid sequence: CASSVRQGESEAFF.

The chain carries TRBV3-1 and TRBJ2-1, with D perhaps given as TRBD1 or TRBD2 (6 bases each). V lost 2 bases and J lost 7, with 9 bases in between. Germline V lookup: CDR1 LGHDT, CDR2 YNNKEL (reference sequence). There are 13 residues in the CDR3. CDR3 protein: CASSQRGLNEQFF. As DNA, the CDR3 is TGTGCCAGCAGCCAACGGGGGCTGAATGAGCAGTTCTTC.

CDR3 nucleotide sequence: TGTGCCAGCAGCGCATGGGGACAGGGCCTCTCCTACGAGCAGTACGTC. It specifies CASSAWGQGLSYEQYV. V usage is TRBV9 and J usage is TRBJ2-7, with 9 bases aligning to TRBD1. CDR1 and CDR2 from the germline V gene are SGDLS and YYNGEE. The ends lost 3 bases at V and 0 bases at J; junction bases unmatched: 7. This CDR3 spans 16 amino acids.

The rearrangement uses TRBV12-3 or TRBV12-4 and TRBJ1-1; 7 positions match TRBD1. The CDR3 is 14 residues long. V shed 0 bases, J shed 4 bases, and the junction held 2 bases outside the gene matches. This CDR3 reads CASSLAAGGTEAFF. CDR3 coding DNA: TGTGCCAGCAGTTTAGCTGCAGGGGGCACTGAAGCTTTCTTT.

The rearrangement joins TRBV6-5 to TRBJ1-2, with unresolved D. This CDR3 is 12 amino acids long. Trimming left V 8 bases short and J 0 bases short, with 7 bases between. Germline V gene sequence: CDR1 MNHEY, CDR2 SVGAGI. The CDR3 nucleotides are TGTGCCAGCGGCCTACCTAACTATGGCTACACCTTC. The encoded protein is CASGLPNYGYTF.

V and J are TRBV24-1 and TRBJ2-1; 8 bases line up with TRBD2. V lost 0 bases, J lost 11 bases, and 2 bases stayed unmatched. The CDR3 is 13 residues long. Germline-derived CDR1 and CDR2 are KGHDR and SFDVKD. The CDR3 here is CATSDLTSGKQFF. Written as DNA, the CDR3 is TGTGCCACCAGTGATTTGACTAGCGGAAAGCAGTTCTTC.

The J gene is TRBJ2-3, the V gene TRBV19, with no clear D. Trimming took off 5 bases at V and 0 bases at J, with 12 bases between the two ends. The V gene's germline CDR1 is LNHDA and CDR2 SQIVND (reference sequence). The CDR3 contains 15 residues. The CDR3 sequence is CASSANGVSTDTQYF. DNA for the CDR3: TGTGCCAGTAGTGCCAATGGGGTGAGCACAGATACGCAGTATTTT.

The V and J genes are TRBV30 and TRBJ2-5; no firm D call. V was pared by 2 bases and J by 2 bases, with 15 bases between. Germline assignment: CDR1 GTSNPN and CDR2 SVGIG (reference sequence). The CDR3 contains 15 residues. The CDR3 is CAWSFSKKGQETQYF. In DNA, the CDR3 is TGTGCCTGGAGTTTCTCTAAGAAAGGGCAAGAGACCCAGTACTTC.

V usage is TRBV20-1 and J usage is TRBJ2-1; D gene unclear. Deletions cut 1 base from V and 9 bases from J, with 16 bases between. Germline V gene data show CDR1 as DFQATT and CDR2 as SNEGSKA (reference sequence). CDR3 length: 14 residues. DNA of the CDR3: TGCAGTGCTAGAGCGGCAGAGCGACGAATTGAGCAGTTCTTC. Translating gives CSARAAERRIEQFF.

This chain uses TRBV12-3 or TRBV12-4 with TRBJ2-4; 7 bases are shared with TRBD2. Trimming removed 6 bases from V and 5 bases from J; junction bases left unmatched: 7. This CDR3 comprises 14 residues. DNA for the CDR3: TGTGCCAGCAGCCTCGGGGGGTTCGAAAACATTCAGTACTTC. Translation: CASSLGGFENIQYF.

The V gene is TRBV7-9, the J gene TRBJ1-2; D is unresolved. This CDR3 comprises 13 residues. The germline CDR1 and CDR2 sequences are SEHNR and FQNEAQ (reference sequence). Trimming took off 5 bases at V and 1 base at J, with 8 bases between the two ends. The CDR3: CASSHTVNYGYTF. CDR3 sequence (DNA): TGTGCCAGCAGCCACACAGTTAACTATGGCTACACCTTC. Full variable domain (outside the CDR3, taken from reference TRBV7-9 and TRBJ1-2): DTGVSQNPRHKITKRGQNVTFRCDPISEHNRLYWYRQTLGQGPEFLTYFQNEAQLEKSRLLSDRFSAERPKGSFSTLEIQRTEQGDSAMYLCASSHTVNYGYTFGSGTRLTVV.

The chain links TRBV11-2 to TRBJ2-7, with D perhaps TRBD1 (5 bases). V gave up 1 base and J gave up 3 bases, with 10 bases separating them. Germline CDR1 and CDR2: SGHAT and FQNNGV. The CDR3 is 14 residues long. This CDR3 is CASSLVPGHYEQYV. The CDR3 region has the DNA TGTGCCAGCAGCTTAGTACCAGGGCACTACGAGCAGTACGTC.

This clonotype was picked up one time. The V gene is TRBV20-1, the J gene TRBJ1-5, with TRBD1 identical over 7 bases. V trimming: 5 bases; J trimming: 5 bases; junction bases outside the gene matches: 18. The CDR3 loop spans 17 amino acids. CDR1 and CDR2 from the germline V gene are DFQATT and SNEGSKA (reference sequence). CDR3 in amino acids: CSALSLAGGIVDQPQHF. CDR3 coding DNA: TGCAGTGCTCTGAGTCTTGCAGGGGGAATAGTCGATCAGCCCCAGCATTTT.

The rearrangement uses TRBV7-8 and TRBJ2-5; D may be TRBD1 (6 bases). Trimming took off 7 bases at V and 1 base at J, with 13 bases between the two ends. The CDR3 spans 14 residues. CDR1 and CDR2 (germline): SGHVS, FQNEAQ. CDR3 DNA sequence: TGTGCCAGCAAAACAGGGACAATCCAAGAGACCCAGTACTTC. Translating gives CASKTGTIQETQYF.

The genes are TRBV30 and TRBJ2-6; no firm D call. The CDR3 contains 13 residues. CDR1 and CDR2 (germline): GTSNPN, SVGIG (reference sequence). With 5 bases removed from V and 0 bases from J, the gap between germline ends came to 5 bases. The CDR3 nucleotides read TGTGCCTGGGGCTTCTCTGGGGCCAACGTCCTGACTTTC. Residues: CAWGFSGANVLTF.

J is TRBJ1-5 and V is TRBV20-1, with D perhaps matching TRBD1 (5 bases). CDR3 length equals 14 residues. V lost 3 bases and J lost 0, with 9 bases in between. Germline V gives CDR1 DFQATT, CDR2 SNEGSKA (reference sequence). CDR3 DNA: TGCAGTGCTAGCGCAGGGACTAGCAATCAGCCCCAGCATTTT. Residues: CSASAGTSNQPQHF.

The chain has TRBV3-1 and TRBJ2-5, with D tentatively TRBD2 (6 bases). The V and J ends lost 4 bases and 5 bases respectively, with 17 bases between them. CDR1 is LGHDT and CDR2 is YNNKEL in the germline V gene (reference sequence). The CDR3 covers 15 residues. The CDR3 region has the DNA TGTGCCAGCAGCCCCGCACTCAGCGGGTGGGAGACCCAGTACTTC. It yields the protein CASSPALSGWETQYF.

The rearrangement links TRBV7-2 to TRBJ1-5; TRBD1 matches at 8 bases. The CDR3 length is 16 residues. The ends lost 2 bases at V and 4 bases at J; junction bases unmatched: 7. Germline V gives CDR1 SGHTA, CDR2 FQGNSA. The CDR3, as DNA: TGTGCCAGCAGCTTACCCCCTAGACAGGGGAATCAGCCCCAGCATTTT. This translates into CASSLPPRQGNQPQHF.

This chain joins TRBV7-8 and TRBJ1-4; TRBD1 aligns across 7 bases. This CDR3 region has 13 residues. Germline CDR1 and CDR2: SGHVS and FQNEAQ. Trimming cost V 4 bases and J 7 bases; bases outside gene matches: 3. CDR3 coding DNA: TGTGCCAGCAGCTACGGGACAGCTGAAAAACTGTTTTTT. As protein: CASSYGTAEKLFF.

The table lists this clonotype with a count of one. The rearrangement uses TRBV15 and TRBJ1-6; 8 bases match TRBD1. The CDR3 extends over 15 amino acids. Trimming took 3 bases from V and 8 from J; bases not matched to a gene: 6. Germline V gives CDR1 LNHNV, CDR2 YYDKDF (reference sequence). The CDR3 is CATSREDRAYSPLHF. DNA for the CDR3: TGTGCCACCAGCAGGGAGGACAGGGCATATTCACCCCTCCACTTT. The variable domain in full, with the rest retrieved from reference TRBV15 and TRBJ1-6, is DAMVIQNPRYQVTQFGKPVTLSCSQTLNHNVMYWYQQKSSQAPKLLFHYYDKDFNNEADTPDNFQSRRPNTSFCFLDIRSPGLGDTAMYLCATSREDRAYSPLHFGNGTRLTVT.

The chain carries TRBV9 and TRBJ1-6, with D maybe TRBD1 (6 bases). V gave up 6 bases and J gave up 9 bases, with 13 bases separating them. The CDR3 consists of 13 residues. Germline assignment: CDR1 SGDLS and CDR2 YYNGEE. The CDR3 reads CASTRTDGSPLHF. Here the CDR3 DNA reads TGTGCCAGCACCAGGACAGACGGTTCACCCCTCCACTTT.

Of note for this clonotype: Relative to the germline gene, one junction end is altered; a read error may explain this. The gene calls are TRBV18 and TRBJ2-3, with 7 nucleotides matching TRBD1. The CDR3 loop spans 15 amino acids. Germline V gene sequence: CDR1 KGHSH, CDR2 LQKENI. The CDR3 DNA reads TGTGCCAGCTCCCCACAGGGGCTTAGCACAGATACGCAGTATTTT. Translation: CASSPQGLSTDTQYF.